Included here is one T cell receptor beta chain sequence, with context. The antigen remains unidentified. This record comes from a study of CD8+ T cells in alopecia areata. Study overall: Treated patients were given oral tofacitinib, which was dosed at 5 to 10 mg twice daily.

Study-level findings and limits: Lesional tissue from the scalp (especially in alopecia totalis/universalis) showed higher clonality than normal scalp.

The sequencing template was cDNA reverse transcribed from extracted RNA. TCRdb's copy holds only in-frame clones and misses some; the assay was immunoSEQ multiplex PCR. The sample holds roughly 59,000 clones, approximately 43% seen once. Both peripheral blood and punch biopsies of lesional scalp skin were obtained from patients who had alopecia areata. CDR1 and CDR2 (germline): SGHTA, FQGNSA. The ends were cut back, 3 bases at V and 1 base at J, with 4 bases in the middle. The CDR3 loop spans 12 amino acids. The clonotype comes from a human donor with alopecia areata. Sequenced material: CD8+ T cells sorted from blood, taken at week 0. The chain employs TRBV7-2 and TRBJ2-7, with D hard to call. In DNA form, the CDR3 reads TGTGCCAGCAGCTTCTGGTCCTACGAGCAGTACTTC. Encoded protein: CASSFWSYEQYF.